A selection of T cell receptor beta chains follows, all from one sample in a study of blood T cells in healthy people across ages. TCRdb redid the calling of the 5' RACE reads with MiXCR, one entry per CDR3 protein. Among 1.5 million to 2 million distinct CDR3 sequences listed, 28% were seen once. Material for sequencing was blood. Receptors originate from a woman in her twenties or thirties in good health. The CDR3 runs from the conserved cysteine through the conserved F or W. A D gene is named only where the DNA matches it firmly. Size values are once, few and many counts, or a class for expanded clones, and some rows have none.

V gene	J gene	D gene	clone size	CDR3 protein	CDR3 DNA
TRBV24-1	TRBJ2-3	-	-	CATSDSGMASTDTQYF	TGTGCCACCAGTGATTCCGGGATGGCTAGCACAGATACGCAGTATTTT
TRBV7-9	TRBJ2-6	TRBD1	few	CASSSGTASSGANVLTF	TGTGCCAGCAGCTCCGGGACAGCGAGCTCTGGGGCCAACGTCCTGACTTTC
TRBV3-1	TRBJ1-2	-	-	CASSPQTPDGYTF	TGTGCCAGCAGCCCGCAAACTCCGGATGGCTACACCTTC
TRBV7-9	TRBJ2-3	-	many	CASNSRIGTYRMGSDTQYF	TGTGCCAGCAATTCAAGGATCGGGACTTATAGGATGGGGTCGGATACGCAGTATTTT
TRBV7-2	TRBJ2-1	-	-	CASSFQSLSSYNEQFF	TGTGCCAGCAGCTTTCAGAGTCTTAGCTCCTACAATGAGCAGTTCTTC
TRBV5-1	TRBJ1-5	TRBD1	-	CASSLEGQGGSQPQHF	TGCGCCAGCAGCTTGGAGGGACAGGGGGGATCTCAGCCCCAGCATTTT
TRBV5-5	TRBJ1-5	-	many	CASSLGGGHNQPQHF	TGTGCCAGCAGCTTGGGAGGAGGGCACAATCAGCCCCAGCATTTT
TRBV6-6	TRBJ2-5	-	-	CASSPRSGGQKTQYF	TGTGCCAGCAGCCCTCGGTCCGGGGGACAAAAGACCCAGTACTTC
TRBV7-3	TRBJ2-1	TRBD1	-	CASSPPGRDREQEQFF	TGTGCCAGCAGCCCCCCGGGCCGGGACAGGGAACAAGAGCAGTTCTTC
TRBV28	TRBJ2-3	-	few	CASRGGIGCGTDTQYF	TGTGCCAGCAGAGGAGGGATCGGATGCGGCACAGATACGCAGTATTTT
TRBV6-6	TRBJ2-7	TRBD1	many	CASSNRGGYEQYF	TGTGCCAGCAGTAACAGGGGTGGGTACGAGCAGTACTTC
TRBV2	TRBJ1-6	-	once	CASSVNQGPLHF	TGTGCCAGCAGCGTAAATCAAGGCCCCCTCCACTTT
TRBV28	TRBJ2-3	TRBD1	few	CASSSLPRQGYTDTQYF	TGTGCCAGCAGTTCTCTTCCCCGACAGGGGTACACAGATACGCAGTATTTT
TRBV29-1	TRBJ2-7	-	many	CSVEREAHEQYF	TGCAGCGTTGAAAGGGAGGCCCACGAGCAGTACTTC
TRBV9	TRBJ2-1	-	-	CASSVAQSSYNEQVF	TGTGCCAGCAGCGTAGCTCAGAGCTCCTACAATGAGCAGGTCTTC